Below, 25 T cell receptor beta chains from the same sample are listed, as sequenced in a study of blood T cell repertoires in COVID-19. Only in-frame clones appear in the TCRdb table, and some are missing; sequencing was by immunoSEQ multiplex PCR. Of some 400,000 clones listed, just over 90% were seen once; the top ten hold roughly 0.9%. Input material: PBMCs or T cells enriched from blood (not recorded which). The receptors shown here come from a woman aged 40 to 50 who had been exposed to COVID-19.

The chain links TRBV11-3 to TRBJ1-2; TRBD1 aligns across 7 bases. This CDR3 is 14 amino acids long. The germline V gene has CDR1 SGHNT and CDR2 YENEEA. Germline trimming cut 5 bases from V and 4 bases from J; bases unmatched to any gene: 7. CDR3 region: CASSPLTGSYGYTF. CDR3 in DNA: TGTGCCAGCAGCCCACTGACAGGGAGCTATGGCTACACCTTC. Variable domain in full (rest from reference TRBV11-3 and TRBJ1-2): EAGVVQSPRYKIIEKKQPVAFWCNPISGHNTLYWYLQNLGQGPELLIRYENEEAVDDSQLPKDRFSAERLKGVDSTLKIQPAELGDSAVYLCASSPLTGSYGYTFGSGTRLTVV.

The V and J genes are TRBV2 and TRBJ1-1; D uncertain. Trimming removed 6 bases at V and 0 bases at J, with 14 bases between. In germline, CDR1 is SNHLY, CDR2 FYNNEI. The CDR3 length is 15 residues. The CDR3 spells CASREQAGMNTEAFF. The CDR3 coding sequence is TGTGCCAGCAGAGAGCAGGCCGGAATGAACACTGAAGCTTTCTTT.

The rearrangement links TRBV19 to TRBJ1-1, with D maybe TRBD1 (5 bases). Germline CDR1 and CDR2: LNHDA and SQIVND (reference sequence). V was cut by 6 bases and J by 7 bases, with 18 bases left in between. CDR3 length: 14 amino acids. CDR3 sequence (DNA): TGTGCCAGTAGGTCAGGGATAATTTTCGGTGAAGCTTTCTTT. Residues: CASRSGIIFGEAFF.

The V gene is TRBV7-8, the J gene TRBJ2-4; maybe TRBD1 (6 bases). This CDR3 is built from 14 residues. The germline V gene has CDR1 SGHVS and CDR2 FQNEAQ. V lost 6 bases and J 1 base, leaving 10 bases between the germline ends. CDR3 DNA: TGTGCCAGCAGTCGTAGGGGGGCCAAAAACATTCAGTACTTC. It is translated as CASSRRGAKNIQYF.

This sequence joins TRBV7-2 and TRBJ1-1, with D possibly TRBD1 on 5 matching bases. Germline lookup yields CDR1 SGHTA and CDR2 FQGNSA. Trimming removed 5 bases from V and 11 bases from J, with 18 bases in between. The CDR3 length is 13 residues. CDR3 residues: CASSAGDGTRAFF. The CDR3, as DNA: TGTGCCAGCAGCGCGGGGGACGGGACTCGGGCTTTCTTT.

The table lists this clone with a count of one. The V and J genes are TRBV7-2 and TRBJ1-2; D is uncertain. Germline assignment: CDR1 SGHTA and CDR2 FQGNSA. CDR3 length: 12 residues. The ends were cut back, 5 bases at V and 4 bases at J, with 8 bases in the middle. The CDR3 here is CASSEDTYGYTF. Written as DNA, the CDR3 is TGTGCCAGCAGCGAAGACACCTATGGCTACACCTTC.

The chain uses TRBV7-3 and TRBJ1-1; tentative D call: TRBD1 (5 bases). The CDR3 has 13 residues. Trimming shortened V by 8 bases and J by 0 bases, and 10 bases separated the two germline ends. Germline V CDR1 and CDR2: SGHTA, FQGTGA. This chain's CDR3 is CASRWTLNTEAFF. CDR3 DNA sequence: TGTGCCAGCCGCTGGACATTGAACACTGAAGCTTTCTTT.

This chain uses TRBV12-5 with TRBJ2-1, with 9 bases aligning to TRBD2. V dropped 0 bases and J dropped 8; count of bases not matched to a gene: 8. Germline assignment: CDR1 LGHNT and CDR2 FRNRAP. The CDR3 loop spans 16 amino acids. CDR3 amino acids: CASGLVLAGVTDEQFF. Here the CDR3 DNA reads TGTGCTAGTGGTTTGGTACTAGCGGGCGTGACGGATGAGCAGTTCTTC. Using reference TRBV12-5 and TRBJ2-1 for the parts outside the CDR3, the full variable domain is DARVTQTPRHKVTEMGQEVTMRCQPILGHNTVFWYRQTMMQGLELLAYFRNRAPLDDSGMPKDRFSAEMPDATLATLKIQPSEPRDSAVYFCASGLVLAGVTDEQFFGPGTRLTVL.

The chain couples TRBV19 to TRBJ2-1; D might be TRBD1 (6 bases). V shed 4 bases and J shed 0 bases, with 16 bases lying between them. The CDR3 spans 17 residues. CDR1 is LNHDA and CDR2 is SQIVND in the germline V gene (reference sequence). The CDR3 is CASSTSLGASSYNEQFF. CDR3 coding DNA: TGTGCCAGTAGTACGTCCCTGGGGGCAAGCTCCTACAATGAGCAGTTCTTC.

This chain joins TRBV5-5 and TRBJ2-2, with 8 bases aligning to TRBD2. Per the germline V gene, CDR1 is SGHKS and CDR2 is YYEKEE (reference sequence). The length of the CDR3 is 16 residues. J lost 6 bases, V lost 4 bases, and 11 bases had no gene match. In DNA form, the CDR3 reads TGTGCCAGCAGCCAAACCGGGACTAGAGGGGCCGGGGAGCTGTTTTTT. Its protein product is CASSQTGTRGAGELFF.

The rearrangement uses TRBV4-1 and TRBJ2-3; 7 positions match TRBD1. Germline assignment: CDR1 MGHRA and CDR2 YSYEKL. V shed 1 base, J shed 4 bases, and the junction held 5 bases outside the gene matches. The CDR3 consists of 15 residues. Written as DNA, the CDR3 is TGCGCCAGCAGCCAAGTCCGACAGGGATCAGATACGCAGTATTTT. It codes for CASSQVRQGSDTQYF.

CDR3 region: CASTPRQGANEQFF. CDR3 DNA: TGCGCCAGCACCCCTAGACAGGGGGCGAATGAGCAGTTCTTC. This rearrangement joins TRBV5-1 to TRBJ2-1; 10 bases agree with TRBD1. The CDR3 is 14 residues long. Losses at the gene ends were 6 bases for V and 7 bases for J; bases not matched to a gene: 7. Germline-derived CDR1 and CDR2 are SGHRS and YFSETQ.

The chain recombines TRBV5-4 with TRBJ2-3; TRBD2 might be the D (5 bases). The ends were cut back, 3 bases at V and 3 bases at J, with 11 bases in the middle. Germline CDR1 SGHNT, CDR2 YYREEE (reference sequence). CDR3 length equals 14 residues. CDR3 sequence reads: CASSSTRKTDTQYF. In DNA, the CDR3 is TGTGCCAGCAGCTCTACTAGGAAAACAGATACGCAGTATTTT.

This CDR3 reads CASSDRQARGYGYTF. DNA for the CDR3: TGTGCCAGCAGTGATCGACAGGCGAGAGGCTATGGCTACACCTTC. The V gene is TRBV2, the J gene TRBJ1-2; possibly TRBD1 for D (6 bases). With 3 bases removed from V and 4 bases from J, the gap between germline ends came to 15 bases. Per the germline V gene, CDR1 is SNHLY and CDR2 is FYNNEI. CDR3 length: 15 residues.

The CDR3 coding sequence is TGTGCCAGCAGCTTAGGGGCAAGGCTAGCGGGGACCTACCTGACAGATACGCAGTATTTT. It codes for CASSLGARLAGTYLTDTQYF. This chain uses TRBV5-4 with TRBJ2-3, with TRBD2 identical over 9 bases. CDR1 is SGHNT, CDR2 YYREEE, per germline (reference sequence). The CDR3 has 20 amino acids. J was trimmed by 3 bases and V by 2 bases; bases with no gene match: 19.

The chain is built from TRBV7-3 and TRBJ2-5; 9 bases line up with TRBD2. The CDR3 totals 16 residues. Germline assignment: CDR1 SGHTA and CDR2 FQGTGA. Trimming removed 5 bases from V and 1 base from J; junction bases left unmatched: 8. This CDR3 is CASSSEAGGIQETQYF. CDR3 nucleotide sequence: TGTGCCAGCAGCAGCGAAGCGGGGGGAATCCAAGAGACCCAGTACTTC.

The V gene is TRBV7-9, the J gene TRBJ1-2; the D gene is possibly TRBD1 (5 bases). Trimming pared 5 bases from V and 4 bases from J, leaving 17 bases between. The germline gives CDR1 SEHNR, CDR2 FQNEAQ (reference sequence). The CDR3 runs 15 residues. The CDR3 here is CASSPSGTESYGYTF. The CDR3 DNA reads as TGTGCCAGCAGCCCTAGCGGGACGGAATCCTATGGCTACACCTTC.

J is TRBJ2-4 and V is TRBV5-4, with D maybe TRBD1 (6 bases). Looked up from germline, CDR1 is SGHNT and CDR2 is YYREEE (reference sequence). The V end was cut by 4 bases, the J end by 5 bases, with 16 bases between. The CDR3 sequence is 15 residues long. CDR3 protein: CASSDPGTFENIQYF. The CDR3 DNA reads TGTGCCAGCAGCGATCCTGGGACATTCGAAAACATTCAGTACTTC.

The chain links TRBV29-1 to TRBJ2-1; D might be TRBD1 (5 bases). Germline CDR1 reads SQVTM; CDR2 reads ANQGSEA. The CDR3 is made up of 14 amino acids. V was cut by 3 bases and J by 1 base, with 10 bases left in between. The CDR3 spells CSVDREVSYNEQFF. CDR3 DNA sequence: TGCAGCGTTGACAGGGAAGTTTCCTACAATGAGCAGTTCTTC.

The gene calls are TRBV18 and TRBJ1-4, with unresolved D. Germline CDR1 KGHSH, CDR2 LQKENI. Between the trimmed V and J ends, which lost 0 bases and 5 bases, there was a span of 13 bases. The CDR3 totals 16 residues. The CDR3 sequence: CASSPPFAGRNEKLFF. CDR3 DNA: TGTGCCAGCTCACCACCGTTCGCGGGCCGAAATGAAAAACTGTTTTTT.

The rearrangement links TRBV5-1 to TRBJ2-5, with 11 bases matching TRBD2. This CDR3 spans 16 amino acids. The germline CDR1 and CDR2 sequences are SGHRS and YFSETQ. The V segment lost 3 bases and the J segment 0 bases; nucleotides outside the gene matches: 4. CDR3 in amino acids: CASSYGGLADQETQYF. CDR3 coding DNA: TGCGCCAGCAGCTATGGGGGACTAGCGGACCAAGAGACCCAGTACTTC.

The rearrangement joins TRBV7-6 to TRBJ2-7; 9 bases fit TRBD1. V dropped 1 base and J dropped 3; count of bases not matched to a gene: 13. The CDR3 totals 18 residues. The germline CDR1 and CDR2 sequences are SGHVS and FNYEAQ. The CDR3 DNA sequence: TGTGCCAGCAGCTTAGAGATTGCCTCCGGGACAGGGCACTACGAGCAGTACTTC. Translated: CASSLEIASGTGHYEQYF.

CDR3 sequence reads: CASSFLWGRDRRKFYGYTF. The CDR3 coding sequence is TGTGCCAGCAGTTTCCTATGGGGACGGGACAGGCGGAAATTCTATGGCTACACCTTC. The chain is built from TRBV27 and TRBJ1-2; 8 positions match TRBD1. Germline V CDR1 and CDR2: MNHEY, SMNVEV (reference sequence). CDR3 length equals 19 residues. The junction had 19 bases not matched to a gene; V was cut back by 3 bases and J by 4 bases.

The rearrangement uses TRBV4-2 and TRBJ2-5, with 10 bases identical to TRBD2. V dropped 0 bases and J dropped 5; count of bases not matched to a gene: 3. CDR1 is LGHNA and CDR2 is YNFKEQ in the germline V gene. This CDR3 comprises 15 residues. CDR3 sequence (DNA): TGTGCCAGCAGCCAAGATAGCGGGGGGTGGGAGACCCAGTACTTC. This translates into CASSQDSGGWETQYF.

The table lists this clone with a count of one. The chain employs TRBV7-2 and TRBJ2-5, with 11 bases matching TRBD2. The CDR3 consists of 18 residues. Germline V gives CDR1 SGHTA, CDR2 FQGNSA. With V trimmed by 4 bases and J by 2 bases, 12 bases remained unmatched. CDR3 sequence: CASSSEVAGGLLQETQYF. The CDR3 DNA is TGTGCCAGCAGCTCCGAGGTAGCGGGAGGGTTACTTCAAGAGACCCAGTACTTC.